These 30 T cell receptor beta chains share one sample of origin, sequenced in a study of cytomegalovirus exposure and HLA in healthy donors. PCR primers comprised 60 Vbeta and 13 Jbeta primers. TCRdb keeps only in-frame clones here, not all; method: immunoSEQ multiplex PCR. Among 90,000 to 120,000 clones, about 74% were seen once, and the ten largest hold roughly 5%. Material: PBMCs. These receptors were taken from a female donor in good health and CMV-seropositive.

J is TRBJ1-3 and V is TRBV25-1, with a possible D match to TRBD1 (5 bases). Trimming removed 1 base from V and 0 bases from J, with 13 bases in between. The length of the CDR3 is 17 residues. The V gene's germline CDR1 is MGHDK and CDR2 SYGVNS. The CDR3 nucleotides read TGTGCCAGCAGTGAATGGGGCGGACCGAGCTCTGGAAACACCATATATTTT. It encodes CASSEWGGPSSGNTIYF.

The V call is TRBV19, the J call TRBJ2-1; D is uncertain. The CDR3 has 14 amino acids. V was cut by 7 bases and J by 3 bases, with 13 bases left in between. Germline V gene sequence: CDR1 LNHDA, CDR2 SQIVND (reference sequence). The CDR3 loop reads CASKAGTNYNEQFF. In DNA form, the CDR3 reads TGTGCCAGTAAGGCAGGAACGAACTACAATGAGCAGTTCTTC.

The V call is TRBV23-1, the J call TRBJ2-1, with 9 nucleotides matching TRBD1. TRBV23-1 is an open reading frame, and its role is uncertain. The ends lost 3 bases at V and 4 bases at J; junction bases unmatched: 7. The CDR3 covers 16 residues. The CDR3 nucleotides read TGCGCCAGCAGTCAGTCAGGGACAGGGACTTACAATGAGCAGTTCTTC. Translating it yields CASSQSGTGTYNEQFF.

The V gene is TRBV7-8, the J gene TRBJ2-7; possibly TRBD2 for D (6 bases). This CDR3 region has 14 residues. The germline V gene encodes CDR1 SGHVS and CDR2 FQNEAQ. V was shortened by 1 base and J by 2 bases, with 9 bases between the two germline ends. The CDR3, as DNA: TGTGCCAGCAGCTTAGGGGGCGGGACCTACGAGCAGTACTTC. This translates into CASSLGGGTYEQYF. The full variable domain, its missing parts supplied by reference TRBV7-8 and TRBJ2-7, is GAGVSQSPRYKVAKRGQDVALRCDPISGHVSLFWYQQALGQGPEFLTYFQNEAQLDKSGLPSDRFFAERPEGSVSTLKIQRTQQEDSAVYLCASSLGGGTYEQYFGPGTRLTVT.

The CDR3 spells CSVAGNYEQYF. In DNA form, the CDR3 reads TGCAGCGTAGCAGGGAATTACGAGCAGTACTTC. The chain combines TRBV29-1 with TRBJ2-7; possible D gene TRBD1, 5 bases. Germline loops: CDR1 SQVTM, CDR2 ANQGSEA. V lost 6 bases and J 4 bases, leaving 10 bases between the germline ends. The CDR3 runs to 11 residues.

This chain uses TRBV6-6 with TRBJ2-5, with a possible D match to TRBD2 (6 bases). Trimming pared 2 bases from V and 1 base from J, leaving 8 bases between. Germline CDR1 MNHNY, CDR2 SVGAGI (reference sequence). The CDR3 is 14 residues long. The CDR3 sequence is CASSYGGVQETQYF. In nucleotides, the CDR3 is TGTGCCAGCAGTTACGGCGGGGTCCAAGAGACCCAGTACTTC.

There are a few counts of this clone. V usage is TRBV2 and J usage is TRBJ2-3; TRBD2 matches at 8 bases. Germline V gene lookup returns CDR1 SNHLY and CDR2 FYNNEI. After removal of 4 bases from V and 6 bases from J, the junction contained 6 bases not matched to a gene. This CDR3 region has 14 residues. CDR3 region: CASSARLAGDTQYF. In DNA form, the CDR3 reads TGTGCCAGCAGTGCCCGATTAGCGGGGGATACGCAGTATTTT.

The DNA for the CDR3 is TGTGCCAGCAGCTCCGGGACAGGGGGACCCTATGGCTACACCTTC. Its protein is CASSSGTGGPYGYTF. The rearrangement joins TRBV7-9 to TRBJ1-2; TRBD1 matches 11 bases. Germline V lookup: CDR1 SEHNR, CDR2 FQNEAQ (reference sequence). With V trimmed by 4 bases and J by 4 bases, 5 bases remained unmatched. The CDR3 has 15 amino acids.

The V gene is TRBV7-3, the J gene TRBJ2-1; 8 bases align to TRBD1. The junction had 13 bases not matched to a gene; V was cut back by 6 bases and J by 3 bases. The CDR3 has 17 amino acids. The germline V gene encodes CDR1 SGHTA and CDR2 FQGTGA. The CDR3 DNA reads TGTGCCAGCAGGGGCAACGCCGGGACAGGAAACTACAATGAGCAGTTCTTC. This encodes CASRGNAGTGNYNEQFF. Full variable domain (outside the CDR3, taken from reference TRBV7-3 and TRBJ2-1): GAGVSQTPSNKVTEKGKYVELRCDPISGHTALYWYRQSLGQGPEFLIYFQGTGAADDSGLPNDRFFAVRPEGSVSTLKIQRTERGDSAVYLCASRGNAGTGNYNEQFFGPGTRLTVL.

The chain has TRBV7-9 and TRBJ1-4, with TRBD1 identical over 7 bases. The CDR3 totals 15 residues. The V segment lost 0 bases and the J segment 10 bases; nucleotides outside the gene matches: 8. Germline V gives CDR1 SEHNR, CDR2 FQNEAQ (reference sequence). CDR3 DNA: TGTGCCAGCAGCTTAGCGGGGCCAGGGGGAGGAAAACTGTTTTTT. This gives the protein CASSLAGPGGGKLFF.

The CDR3 is CASSQEGRQDNEQFF. CDR3 DNA sequence: TGTGCCAGCAGCCAAGAAGGTAGGCAGGACAATGAGCAGTTCTTC. The chain has TRBV4-2 and TRBJ2-1; unclear D gene. The CDR3 length is 15 residues. Per germline, CDR1 LGHNA and CDR2 YNFKEQ. V was shortened by 0 bases and J by 5 bases, with 11 bases between the two germline ends.

The V gene is TRBV12-5, the J gene TRBJ1-5, with D tentatively TRBD1 (5 bases). Trimming stripped 7 bases from V and 2 bases from J, with 15 bases between. Germline V CDR1 and CDR2: LGHNT, FRNRAP. The CDR3 extends over 15 amino acids. The CDR3 region has the DNA TGTGCTAGTGCTATCGGGGACTCTCGCAATCAGCCCCAGCATTTT. Protein: CASAIGDSRNQPQHF.

The rearrangement joins TRBV19 to TRBJ2-7, with 10 bases identical to TRBD1. With V trimmed by 8 bases and J by 9 bases, 10 bases remained unmatched. The CDR3 sequence is 13 residues long. Germline-derived CDR1 and CDR2 are LNHDA and SQIVND (reference sequence). The CDR3: CASSGTGALAQYF. The DNA for the CDR3 is TGTGCCAGTTCCGGGACAGGGGCTCTTGCGCAGTACTTC.

V is TRBV18 and J is TRBJ2-7, with a tentative D call TRBD1 (6 bases). V was trimmed by 2 bases and J by 4 bases, leaving 12 bases between them. Germline loops: CDR1 KGHSH, CDR2 LQKENI. There are 14 residues in the CDR3. The CDR3 region is CASSPGQGNYEQYF. CDR3 coding DNA: TGTGCCAGCTCACCAGGGCAGGGGAATTACGAGCAGTACTTC.

The rearrangement uses TRBV28 and TRBJ1-1, with 7 bases lining up with TRBD1. The CDR3 loop spans 13 amino acids. The germline V gene encodes CDR1 MDHEN and CDR2 SYDVKM. V dropped 5 bases and J dropped 3; count of bases not matched to a gene: 3. The DNA for the CDR3 is TGTGCCAGCAGTGAGACAGGGTACACTGAAGCTTTCTTT. Amino acids: CASSETGYTEAFF.

Notes on this clone: Its ends do not fully match the called genes, so a read error is possible. This sequence joins TRBV7-7 and TRBJ2-1; 10 bases match TRBD2. Germline CDR1 reads SSHAT; CDR2 reads FNYEAQ (reference sequence). This CDR3 is built from 17 residues. Here the CDR3 reads CASSLGITSGVYNEQFF. Written as DNA, the CDR3 is TGTGCTAGCAGCTTAGGAATTACTAGCGGGGTCTACAATGAGCAGTTCTTC.

This chain joins TRBV6-5 and TRBJ2-1; 9 positions agree with TRBD1. The junction had 6 bases not matched to a gene; V was cut back by 6 bases and J by 9 bases. This CDR3 is 13 amino acids long. Germline-derived CDR1 and CDR2 are MNHEY and SVGAGI. The CDR3, as DNA: TGTGCCAGCAGGTTGGACAGGGGCCCTGAGCAGTTCTTC. It is translated as CASRLDRGPEQFF.

The chain combines TRBV27 with TRBJ2-7; 11 bases agree with TRBD2. The CDR3 covers 16 residues. The junction had 5 bases not matched to a gene; V was cut back by 0 bases and J by 4 bases. CDR1 and CDR2 (germline): MNHEY, SMNVEV (reference sequence). The CDR3, as DNA: TGTGCCAGCAGTTTATCGACGACTAGCGGGACTTACGAGCAGTACTTC. It specifies CASSLSTTSGTYEQYF.

This chain connects TRBV7-2 to TRBJ1-2, with TRBD1 as a possible D gene (6 bases). Trimming cost V 3 bases and J 4 bases, with 12 bases left between them. The CDR3 contains 14 residues. CDR1 and CDR2 (germline): SGHTA, FQGNSA. DNA for the CDR3: TGTGCCAGCAGCTTGACCGGGACACCCTATGGCTACACCTTC. Encoded protein: CASSLTGTPYGYTF. The variable domain in full, with the rest retrieved from reference TRBV7-2 and TRBJ1-2, is GAGVSQSPSNKVTEKGKDVELRCDPISGHTALYWYRQSLGQGLEFLIYFQGNSAPDKSGLPSDRFSAERTGGSVSTLTIQRTQQEDSAVYLCASSLTGTPYGYTFGSGTRLTVV.

The rearrangement joins TRBV18 to TRBJ2-5; 7 bases map to TRBD1. J was trimmed by 2 bases and V by 1 base; bases with no gene match: 4. CDR3 length: 15 residues. Germline-derived CDR1 and CDR2 are KGHSH and LQKENI. For the CDR3, the DNA is TGTGCCAGCTCACCACTCGGGACAGCTCAAGAGACCCAGTACTTC. Translated, it gives CASSPLGTAQETQYF.

This rearrangement joins TRBV6-1 to TRBJ1-5, with 7 bases matching TRBD1. V dropped 4 bases and J dropped 6; count of bases not matched to a gene: 3. The CDR3 loop spans 13 amino acids. From germline, CDR1 is MNHNS and CDR2 SASEGT. CDR3 sequence (DNA): TGTGCCAGCAGTGCCGGGACAGTTCAGCCCCAGCATTTT. Translation gives CASSAGTVQPQHF.

CDR3 residues: CASSLFRDRVTLSGNTIYF. In nucleotides, the CDR3 is TGCGCCAGCAGCTTGTTTAGGGACAGGGTTACTCTCTCTGGAAACACCATATATTTT. The genes are TRBV5-1 and TRBJ1-3; TRBD1 matches at 9 bases. There are 19 residues in the CDR3. The germline V gene has CDR1 SGHRS and CDR2 YFSETQ. The ends lost 1 base at V and 0 bases at J; junction bases unmatched: 11. Full variable domain (remainder filled in from reference TRBV5-1 and TRBJ1-3): KAGVTQTPRYLIKTRGQQVTLSCSPISGHRSVSWYQQTPGQGLQFLFEYFSETQRNKGNFPGRFSGRQFSNSRSEMNVSTLELGDSALYLCASSLFRDRVTLSGNTIYFGEGSWLTVV.

This clone has only a few counts. The CDR3, as DNA: TGTGCCAGCAGCCACAGGGGGCTAGGGGAAGCTTTCTTT. Amino acid sequence: CASSHRGLGEAFF. This chain links TRBV6-5 with TRBJ1-1, with 9 nucleotides matching TRBD1. The germline V gene encodes CDR1 MNHEY and CDR2 SVGAGI. V dropped 6 bases and J dropped 8; count of bases not matched to a gene: 7. The CDR3 covers 13 residues.

The chain uses TRBV6-6 and TRBJ2-1; D is ambiguous. V was pared by 2 bases and J by 7 bases, with 9 bases between. The CDR3 consists of 13 residues. From germline, CDR1 is MNHNY and CDR2 SVGAGI (reference sequence). CDR3 protein: CASSYTSENEQFF. For the CDR3, the DNA is TGTGCCAGCAGTTACACTTCCGAGAATGAGCAGTTCTTC.

This clone showed up just once. The chain uses TRBV9 and TRBJ1-6, with a possible D match to TRBD1 (6 bases). Trimming stripped 3 bases from V and 5 bases from J, with 12 bases between. Germline CDR1 and CDR2: SGDLS and YYNGEE. This CDR3 is built from 15 residues. CDR3 residues: CASSAVTGNNSPLHF. Written as DNA, the CDR3 is TGTGCCAGCAGCGCAGTTACAGGGAATAATTCACCCCTCCACTTT.

This clone occurred a few times. The genes are TRBV6-1 and TRBJ2-2; tentative D call: TRBD1 (5 bases). V was cut by 3 bases and J by 6 bases, with 11 bases left in between. The CDR3 is made up of 14 amino acids. Germline V gene data show CDR1 as MNHNS and CDR2 as SASEGT. CDR3 protein: CASSDLWGPGELFF. CDR3 in DNA: TGTGCCAGCAGTGACCTCTGGGGCCCCGGGGAGCTGTTTTTT.

V is TRBV5-4 and J is TRBJ2-7; D possibly corresponds to TRBD1 (5 bases). CDR3 length equals 15 residues. Germline CDR1 reads SGHNT; CDR2 reads YYREEE (reference sequence). V was trimmed by 0 bases and J by 4 bases, leaving 14 bases between them. The DNA for the CDR3 is TGTGCCAGCAGCTTGGGAGGACAAGGGGCTTACGAGCAGTACTTC. Translated, it gives CASSLGGQGAYEQYF.

This clone has only a few counts. J is TRBJ2-4 and V is TRBV15; 7 bases line up with TRBD2. In germline, CDR1 is LNHNV, CDR2 YYDKDF (reference sequence). With 0 bases clipped from V and 4 bases from J, the junction kept 3 bases outside the gene matches. This CDR3 region has 15 residues. The CDR3 DNA reads as TGTGCCACCAGCAGAGATATCGGGAGGAAAAACATTCAGTACTTC. Encoded protein: CATSRDIGRKNIQYF.

The chain is built from TRBV6-6 and TRBJ1-2; 8 positions agree with TRBD1. This CDR3 spans 14 amino acids. CDR1 and CDR2 from the germline V gene are MNHNY and SVGAGI (reference sequence). V lost 6 bases, J lost 4 bases, and 7 bases stayed unmatched. The CDR3 loop reads CASSRTGTPYGYTF. CDR3 DNA sequence: TGTGCCAGCAGCCGGACAGGGACCCCCTATGGCTACACCTTC.

The chain couples TRBV19 to TRBJ1-2; D not resolved. The V end was cut by 4 bases, the J end by 8 bases, with 20 bases between. Germline loops: CDR1 LNHDA, CDR2 SQIVND (reference sequence). The CDR3 length is 15 residues. CDR3 amino acids: CASSKLRDSTHGYTF. DNA for the CDR3: TGTGCCAGTAGTAAGTTGAGGGATTCCACGCACGGCTACACCTTC.